Listed below are T cell receptor beta chains from one sample, sequenced in a study of T cells expressing NK-cell markers. TCRdb re-called the 5' RACE reads and shows each CDR3 protein once, DNA omitted. This listing includes under 600,000 distinct CDR3 sequences. Sequenced: blood T cells: a sorted CD56 or NKG2C T cell subset, CD4+ or CD8+ T cells, or bulk PBMC T cells (not recorded which). The receptors stem from a woman in her 50s in good health. Each CDR3 is given with its conserved first and last residue. Each record gives: V gene, J gene, CDR3 protein.

>TRBV11-3|TRBJ2-1
CASSLGGLAFYNEQFF
>TRBV10-3|TRBJ1-1
CATVRSMNTEAFF
>TRBV5-1|TRBJ2-3
CASSLTSGYTDTQYF
>TRBV4-1|TRBJ2-3
CASSQDGSLYTDTQYF
>TRBV20-1|TRBJ2-5
CSARKTETQYF
>TRBV12-3/TRBV12-4|TRBJ2-3
CASSPLRGSDTQYF
>TRBV5-1|TRBJ2-7
CASSPGQGSYEQYF
>TRBV10-3|TRBJ2-3
CAISESLGGTDTQYF
>TRBV30|TRBJ1-5
CAWSRPGTGTNQPQHF
>TRBV6-6|TRBJ2-7
CASSGGRENVYEQYF
>TRBV6-1|TRBJ2-4
CASSSGTGLGIQYF
>TRBV5-1|TRBJ2-7
CASSLAGTSGSVSYEQYF
>TRBV24-1|TRBJ2-7
CATSDSLGDRDEQYF
>TRBV5-1|TRBJ1-6
CASSPRSLLSPLHF
>TRBV6-2/TRBV6-3|TRBJ2-7
CASTWDSLPSYEQYF
>TRBV18|TRBJ2-2
CASSPQMLAGNTGELFF
>TRBV7-7|TRBJ2-4
CASSLVRDKQNIQYF
>TRBV6-5|TRBJ1-1
CASSDWGNPEAFF
>TRBV20-1|TRBJ2-3
CSAPVGSFTDTQYF
>TRBV4-1|TRBJ2-2
CASSRPGQGLTGELFF
>TRBV19|TRBJ2-3
CASSIPETSSTDTQYF
>TRBV25-1|TRBJ2-1
CASGRDRYEQFF
>TRBV24-1|TRBJ1-5
CATSDLWGNQPQHF
>TRBV7-7|TRBJ1-1
CASSRDMNTEAFF
>TRBV5-1|TRBJ1-1
CASSWGQRFNTEAFF
>TRBV25-1|TRBJ2-2
CASSESTGGTGTGELFF
>TRBV5-5|TRBJ1-2
CASSPRDRYGYTF
>TRBV6-5|TRBJ2-3
CASSLTGTGFPDTQYF
>TRBV6-2/TRBV6-3|TRBJ2-5
CASSSKWSLNQETQYF
>TRBV7-2|TRBJ2-5
CASSFDRGVQETQYF
>TRBV5-1|TRBJ2-1
CASTDVRNEQFF
>TRBV10-3|TRBJ2-1
CAINEARTYNEQFF
>TRBV18|TRBJ2-7
CASSIGQSSYEQYF
>TRBV20-1|TRBJ2-3
CSARRQGVTDTQYF
>TRBV20-1|TRBJ2-3
CSARDPGLAGGWGTDTQYF
>TRBV19|TRBJ2-7
CASSIGGHTYEQYF
>TRBV12-3/TRBV12-4|TRBJ2-5
CASSFTWEGTQYF
>TRBV4-1|TRBJ2-5
CASSQVLAGETGETQYF
>TRBV14|TRBJ2-2
CASSQRGPRKAGELFF
>TRBV20-1|TRBJ2-3
CSASGRWLGTDTQYF